The rows below give T cell receptor beta chains drawn from one sample of a study of neurological immune-mediated disorders. Each CDR3 protein is one row after TCRdb ran MiXCR on the 5' RACE reads. The profile shows 35,000 to 45,000 distinct CDR3 sequences, roughly 13% of them singletons. The sample taken for sequencing was PBMCs. Every receptor here comes from a woman aged 50 to 60 with HTLV-1-associated myelopathy (HAM/TSP). Both conserved end residues are part of each CDR3. The order of the fields is D gene, clone size, V gene, CDR3 length, J gene, CDR3 protein, CDR3 DNA. D genes are given only for firm matches. Clone size is given for some rows only: seen once, a few or many times, or a class if the clone is expanded.

d_gene: -; abundance: many; v_gene: TRBV7-3; len: 13; j_gene: TRBJ1-3; CDR3aa: CASSPGTGNTIYF; CDR3nt: TGTGCCAGCAGCCCCGGGACTGGAAACACCATATATTTT
d_gene: -; abundance: many; v_gene: TRBV10-3; len: 14; j_gene: TRBJ1-2; CDR3aa: CAISEQTGNYGYTF; CDR3nt: TGTGCCATCAGCGAACAAACCGGGAACTATGGCTACACCTTC
d_gene: TRBD2; abundance: many; v_gene: TRBV5-1; len: 16; j_gene: TRBJ2-3; CDR3aa: CASSYSGGPYTDTQYF; CDR3nt: TGCGCCAGCAGCTATAGCGGGGGGCCATACACAGATACGCAGTATTTT
d_gene: TRBD2; abundance: -; v_gene: TRBV10-2; len: 16; j_gene: TRBJ2-3; CDR3aa: CASSETSGGSTDTQYF; CDR3nt: TGCGCCAGCAGTGAAACTAGCGGGGGGAGTACAGATACGCAGTATTTT
d_gene: TRBD1; abundance: many; v_gene: TRBV12-3/TRBV12-4; len: 14; j_gene: TRBJ2-2; CDR3aa: CASSWTGPTGELFF; CDR3nt: TGTGCCAGCAGTTGGACAGGGCCGACCGGGGAGCTGTTTTTT
d_gene: TRBD2; abundance: many; v_gene: TRBV24-1; len: 18; j_gene: TRBJ2-3; CDR3aa: CATSDWARTSGGTDTQYF; CDR3nt: TGTGCCACCAGTGATTGGGCCCGGACTAGCGGGGGCACAGATACGCAGTATTTT
d_gene: TRBD2; abundance: many; v_gene: TRBV3-1; len: 14; j_gene: TRBJ2-1; CDR3aa: CASSRLAVYNEQFF; CDR3nt: TGTGCCAGCAGCCGACTAGCCGTATACAATGAGCAGTTCTTC
d_gene: TRBD2; abundance: many; v_gene: TRBV6-2/TRBV6-3; len: 13; j_gene: TRBJ2-2; CDR3aa: CAGLAGNTGELFF; CDR3nt: TGTGCCGGGCTAGCGGGGAATACCGGGGAGCTGTTTTTT
d_gene: -; abundance: once; v_gene: TRBV20-1; len: 15; j_gene: TRBJ1-2; CDR3aa: CSTTGNAGSNYGYTF; CDR3nt: TGCAGTACCACCGGGAATGCGGGCTCTAACTATGGCTACACCTTC
d_gene: -; abundance: many; v_gene: TRBV7-2; len: 16; j_gene: TRBJ1-5; CDR3aa: CASSLAPGHNNQPQHF; CDR3nt: TGTGCCAGCAGCCTAGCCCCGGGACACAACAATCAGCCCCAGCATTTT
d_gene: -; abundance: many; v_gene: TRBV3-1; len: 14; j_gene: TRBJ1-1; CDR3aa: CASSGRDGNTEAFF; CDR3nt: TGTGCCAGCAGCGGCCGGGACGGGAACACTGAAGCTTTCTTT
d_gene: TRBD1; abundance: many; v_gene: TRBV5-1; len: 15; j_gene: TRBJ2-3; CDR3aa: CASSLDRGSTDTQYF; CDR3nt: TGCGCCAGCAGCTTGGACAGGGGAAGCACAGATACGCAGTATTTT
d_gene: TRBD1; abundance: many; v_gene: TRBV28; len: 16; j_gene: TRBJ1-5; CDR3aa: CASTPHRGQGGQPQHF; CDR3nt: TGTGCCAGCACCCCCCACCGGGGACAGGGAGGACAGCCCCAGCATTTT
d_gene: TRBD1; abundance: many; v_gene: TRBV5-1; len: 14; j_gene: TRBJ2-2; CDR3aa: CASSPGQGTGELFF; CDR3nt: TGCGCCAGCAGCCCGGGACAGGGGACCGGGGAGCTGTTTTTT
d_gene: TRBD1; abundance: many; v_gene: TRBV20-1; len: 13; j_gene: TRBJ1-2; CDR3aa: CSAPDRANYGYTF; CDR3nt: TGCAGTGCCCCTGACAGGGCTAACTATGGCTACACCTTC
d_gene: -; abundance: -; v_gene: TRBV10-3; len: 14; j_gene: TRBJ1-6; CDR3aa: CAISESARNAPLHF; CDR3nt: TGTGCCATCAGTGAGTCGGCTAGGAATGCACCACTCCACTTT
d_gene: -; abundance: many; v_gene: TRBV6-6; len: 14; j_gene: TRBJ2-7; CDR3aa: CASCSGAAIYEQYF; CDR3nt: TGTGCCAGCTGCTCAGGGGCCGCTATTTACGAGCAGTACTTC
d_gene: -; abundance: many; v_gene: TRBV3-1; len: 16; j_gene: TRBJ2-7; CDR3aa: CASSQDPGQRALRQYF; CDR3nt: TGTGCCAGCAGCCAAGATCCGGGGCAGAGAGCTCTACGGCAGTACTTC
d_gene: -; abundance: -; v_gene: TRBV4-2; len: 13; j_gene: TRBJ1-1; CDR3aa: CASSQVSDSEAFF; CDR3nt: TGTGCCAGCAGCCAAGTTTCGGACAGTGAAGCTTTCTTT
d_gene: -; abundance: -; v_gene: TRBV15; len: 15; j_gene: TRBJ2-6; CDR3aa: CATSSLSSGANVLTF; CDR3nt: TGTGCCACCAGCTCGTTGTCTTCTGGGGCCAACGTCCTGACTTTC
d_gene: TRBD2; abundance: many; v_gene: TRBV19; len: 15; j_gene: TRBJ2-2; CDR3aa: CASSIAGGPTGELFF; CDR3nt: TGTGCCAGTAGTATAGCGGGGGGGCCTACCGGGGAGCTGTTTTTT
d_gene: -; abundance: many; v_gene: TRBV20-1; len: 14; j_gene: TRBJ2-7; CDR3aa: CSARDRAGSGEQYF; CDR3nt: TGCAGTGCTAGAGATCGGGCGGGGTCGGGCGAGCAGTACTTC
d_gene: TRBD2; abundance: many; v_gene: TRBV7-9; len: 15; j_gene: TRBJ2-7; CDR3aa: CASSPALSGVYEQYF; CDR3nt: TGTGCCAGCAGCCCGGCACTTAGCGGGGTCTACGAGCAGTACTTC
d_gene: -; abundance: many; v_gene: TRBV12-3/TRBV12-4; len: 12; j_gene: TRBJ2-2; CDR3aa: CASSPRWRELFF; CDR3nt: TGTGCCAGCAGTCCTCGGTGGAGGGAGCTGTTTTTT
d_gene: -; abundance: many; v_gene: TRBV19; len: 15; j_gene: TRBJ2-7; CDR3aa: CASSITDTSGYEQYF; CDR3nt: TGTGCCAGTAGTATAACGGACACTTCGGGCTACGAGCAGTACTTC
d_gene: TRBD2; abundance: many; v_gene: TRBV5-1; len: 16; j_gene: TRBJ2-1; CDR3aa: CASSFWTSGGLNEQFF; CDR3nt: TGCGCCAGCAGCTTCTGGACTAGCGGGGGGCTAAATGAGCAGTTCTTC